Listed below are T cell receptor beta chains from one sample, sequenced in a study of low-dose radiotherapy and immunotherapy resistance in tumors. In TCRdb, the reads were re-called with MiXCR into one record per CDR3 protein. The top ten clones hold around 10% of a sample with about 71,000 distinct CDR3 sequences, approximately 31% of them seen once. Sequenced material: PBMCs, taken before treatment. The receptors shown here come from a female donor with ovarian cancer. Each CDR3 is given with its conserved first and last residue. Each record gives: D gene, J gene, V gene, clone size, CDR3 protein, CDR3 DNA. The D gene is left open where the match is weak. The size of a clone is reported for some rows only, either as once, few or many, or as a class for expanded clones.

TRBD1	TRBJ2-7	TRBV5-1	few	CASSTGQGVEAQYF	TGCGCCAGCAGCACGGGACAGGGCGTAGAGGCGCAGTACTTC
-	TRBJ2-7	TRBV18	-	CASSPNQDSYEQYF	TGTGCCAGCTCACCAAATCAGGACAGCTACGAGCAGTACTTC
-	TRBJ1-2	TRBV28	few	CASSSGTFYGYTF	TGTGCCAGCAGTTCGGGGACTTTCTATGGCTACACCTTC
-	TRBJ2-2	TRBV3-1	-	CASSPWGGGKNTGELFF	TGTGCCAGCAGCCCCTGGGGAGGGGGAAAGAACACCGGGGAGCTGTTTTTT
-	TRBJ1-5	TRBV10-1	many	CASSESGVGQPQHF	TGCGCCAGCAGTGAGTCTGGGGTGGGTCAGCCCCAGCATTTT
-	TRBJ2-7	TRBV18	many	CASSSGQPGGQYF	TGTGCCAGCTCATCAGGACAGCCCGGGGGGCAGTACTTC
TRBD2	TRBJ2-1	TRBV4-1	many	CASSQRGTRYNEQFF	TGCGCCAGCAGCCAACGCGGGACTAGATACAATGAGCAGTTCTTC
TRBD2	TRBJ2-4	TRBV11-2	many	CASSYREAGIQYF	TGTGCCAGCAGCTATCGGGAGGCTGGGATTCAGTACTTC
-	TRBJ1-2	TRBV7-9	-	CASSFALGDSYTF	TGTGCCAGCAGCTTCGCCTTAGGGGACAGCTACACCTTC
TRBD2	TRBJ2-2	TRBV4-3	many	CASRLTSVTGELFF	TGCGCCAGCAGACTTACTAGCGTCACCGGGGAGCTGTTTTTT
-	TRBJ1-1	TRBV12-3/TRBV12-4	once	CASGRGALNTEAFF	TGTGCCAGTGGCCGGGGCGCACTGAACACTGAAGCTTTCTTT
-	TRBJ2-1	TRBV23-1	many	CASSQLGYEQFF	TGCGCCAGCAGTCAACTGGGCTATGAGCAGTTCTTC
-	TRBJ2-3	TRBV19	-	CASSTLSSSLAADTQYF	TGTGCCAGTAGTACCCTATCGAGCTCCCTAGCAGCAGATACGCAGTATTTT
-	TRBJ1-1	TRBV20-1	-	CSAYDTQITEAFF	TGCAGTGCTTACGACACGCAGATCACTGAAGCTTTCTTT
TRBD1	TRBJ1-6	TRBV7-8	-	CASSSGQFNSPLHF	TGTGCCAGCAGCTCGGGACAGTTTAATTCACCCCTCCACTTT
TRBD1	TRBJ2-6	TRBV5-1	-	CASSDNPGQPSGGANVLTF	TGCGCCAGCAGCGACAACCCGGGACAGCCCTCTGGTGGGGCCAACGTCCTGACTTTC
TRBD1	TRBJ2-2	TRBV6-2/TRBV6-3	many	CASSTRGQGITGELFF	TGTGCCAGCAGCACCAGGGGACAGGGGATAACCGGGGAGCTGTTTTTT
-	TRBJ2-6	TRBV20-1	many	CSARDIQRGYSGANVLTF	TGCAGTGCTAGAGACATCCAACGGGGTTACTCTGGGGCCAACGTCCTGACTTTC
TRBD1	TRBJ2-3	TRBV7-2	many	CASSNYRGRGDTQYF	TGTGCCAGCAGCAACTACAGGGGGCGAGGAGATACGCAGTATTTT
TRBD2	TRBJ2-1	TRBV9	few	CASSPRTSGANEQFF	TGTGCCAGCAGCCCACGGACTAGCGGGGCCAATGAGCAGTTCTTC
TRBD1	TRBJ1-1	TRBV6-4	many	CASSDGQGPPSTEAFF	TGTGCCAGCAGTGACGGACAGGGGCCTCCTTCAACTGAAGCTTTCTTT
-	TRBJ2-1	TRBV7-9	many	CASSQPAGWDNEQFF	TGTGCCAGCAGCCAACCCGCGGGGTGGGACAATGAGCAGTTCTTC
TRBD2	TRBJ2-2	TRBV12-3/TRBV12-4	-	CASRTSGGAAGELFF	TGTGCCAGCAGGACTAGCGGGGGGGCAGCCGGGGAGCTGTTTTTT
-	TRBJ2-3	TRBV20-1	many	CSARESRSTDTQYF	TGCAGTGCTAGAGAGAGCCGGAGCACAGATACGCAGTATTTT
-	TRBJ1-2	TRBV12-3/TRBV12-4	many	CASSPAGGGYGYTF	TGTGCCAGCAGTCCCGCGGGGGGCGGCTATGGCTACACCTTC
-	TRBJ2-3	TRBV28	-	CAIQATSGTDTQYF	TGTGCCATCCAAGCTACCTCGGGCACAGATACGCAGTATTTT
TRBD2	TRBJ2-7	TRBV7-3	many	CASSLNPLAGGGYEQYF	TGTGCCAGCAGCTTAAACCCCCTAGCGGGAGGTGGATACGAGCAGTACTTC
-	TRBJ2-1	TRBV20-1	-	CSAIIRSFDEQFF	TGCAGTGCTATCATCCGGAGCTTCGATGAGCAGTTCTTC
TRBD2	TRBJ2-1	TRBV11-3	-	CASSTRLAGDSGSYNEQFF	TGTGCCAGCAGCACCCGACTAGCGGGAGACTCGGGCTCCTACAATGAGCAGTTCTTC
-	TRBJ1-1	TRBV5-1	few	CASSFQPGAITSMNTEAFF	TGCGCCAGCAGCTTCCAACCGGGGGCCATTACTAGTATGAACACTGAAGCTTTCTTT